The 9 T cell receptor beta chains given below trace back to one sample, sequenced in a study of OX40 agonist ivuxolimab in advanced cancers. Here immunoSEQ multiplex PCR was the method, and the copy in TCRdb shows in-frame clones only, minus some. Among about 22,000 clones, roughly 90% were seen once, and the ten largest hold around 29%. The sequencing used CD4+ or CD8+ T cells sorted from blood, collected in a trial of the OX40 agonist ivuxolimab. These receptors originate from an adult with an advanced solid tumor such as melanoma, head and neck, liver or kidney cancer.

The V gene is TRBV28, the J gene TRBJ2-5, with D unresolved. The CDR3 contains 14 residues. V was pared by 2 bases and J by 1 base, with 8 bases between. Germline-derived CDR1 and CDR2 are MDHEN and SYDVKM. The CDR3, as DNA: TGTGCCAGCAGTTTACCCCAGGTCCAAGAGACCCAGTACTTC. Translated, it gives CASSLPQVQETQYF.

The chain employs TRBV7-6 and TRBJ2-1; 7 bases match TRBD2. This CDR3 region has 15 residues. Germline V lookup: CDR1 SGHVS, CDR2 FNYEAQ. V was clipped by 5 bases and J by 9 bases; unmatched bases: 13. In DNA, the CDR3 is TGTGCCAGCAGCCGTGATACCGGGGGGAAGGGTGAGCAGTTCTTC. Its protein is CASSRDTGGKGEQFF.

The chain couples TRBV9 to TRBJ1-5; D remains unclear. The CDR3 covers 14 residues. CDR1 is SGDLS, CDR2 YYNGEE, per germline. Trimming took off 0 bases at V and 5 bases at J, with 9 bases between the two ends. This CDR3 reads CASSVGSEYQPQHF. The CDR3 bases are TGTGCCAGCAGCGTAGGCTCGGAGTATCAGCCCCAGCATTTT.

The V call is TRBV7-6, the J call TRBJ2-7; D gene uncertain. V lost 0 bases and J 4 bases, leaving 7 bases between the germline ends. The CDR3 has 13 residues. Germline lookup yields CDR1 SGHVS and CDR2 FNYEAQ. The CDR3 spells CASSLAVTYEQYF. The CDR3 nucleotides are TGTGCCAGCAGCTTAGCGGTGACTTACGAGCAGTACTTC.

Points on this clone: Just one base apart from a much larger clone, this may be a read error. The rearrangement joins TRBV9 to TRBJ2-2, with D hard to call. The V end was cut by 2 bases, the J end by 6 bases, with 14 bases between. CDR1 is SGDLS, CDR2 YYNGEE, per germline. The CDR3 has 15 residues. CDR3 amino acids: CASSVDVFFPGELFF. CDR3 DNA: TGTGCCAGCAGCGTGGACGTCTTCTTCCCCGGGGAGCTGTTTTTT.

The V and J genes are TRBV7-6 and TRBJ2-7, with 10 bases fitting TRBD1. The CDR3 is 14 residues long. V was pared by 3 bases and J by 3 bases, with 2 bases of the junction left unmatched. In germline, CDR1 is SGHVS, CDR2 FNYEAQ. CDR3 protein: CASSFGDRGYEQYF. The CDR3 region has the DNA TGTGCCAGCAGCTTTGGGGACAGGGGCTACGAGCAGTACTTC. Variable domain in full (rest from reference TRBV7-6 and TRBJ2-7): GAGVSQSPRYKVTKRGQDVALRCDPISGHVSLYWYRQALGQGPEFLTYFNYEAQQDKSGLPNDRFSAERPEGSISTLTIQRTEQRDSAMYRCASSFGDRGYEQYFGPGTRLTVT.

The chain combines TRBV10-3 with TRBJ2-2; 7 bases agree with TRBD2. The V segment lost 4 bases and the J segment 3 bases; nucleotides outside the gene matches: 8. Germline lookup yields CDR1 ENHRY and CDR2 SYGVKD. There are 16 residues in the CDR3. The CDR3 loop is CAISGGTTRDTGELFF. CDR3 nucleotide sequence: TGTGCCATCAGTGGAGGGACTACACGGGACACCGGGGAGCTGTTTTTT.

This clone was detected only once. The chain links TRBV27 to TRBJ1-1; no clear D. Looked up from germline, CDR1 is MNHEY and CDR2 is SMNVEV (reference sequence). The V and J ends lost 1 base and 0 bases respectively, with 9 bases between them. The CDR3 runs 15 residues. CDR3 region: CASSLYPAMNTEAFF. The CDR3 DNA reads as TGTGCCAGCAGTTTATACCCGGCAATGAACACTGAAGCTTTCTTT.

This chain uses TRBV6-4 with TRBJ2-2; 8 nucleotides align to TRBD2. This CDR3 region has 16 residues. Germline CDR1 is MRHNA and CDR2 is SNTAGT. V gave up 6 bases and J gave up 2 bases; unmatched junction bases: 8. CDR3 in DNA: TGTGCCAGCAGAAAGGGGCTAGCGGGTAACACCGGGGAGCTGTTTTTT. It is translated as CASRKGLAGNTGELFF.